These 6 T cell receptor beta chains came from one sample sequenced in a study of identical twins. Each CDR3 protein gets one entry after TCRdb re-called the 5' RACE reads with MiXCR. The profile covers 200,000 to 250,000 distinct CDR3 sequences, with around 8.1% appearing a single time and more than 1.5% taken by the ten largest. The same data also went into a second study, on yellow fever vaccine responses in identical twins.

Sample: memory (CD45RO+) T cells sorted from blood. These receptors all stem from a woman aged 18-35 years in good health.

This clonotype was seen repeatedly, ten times or more. The gene calls are TRBV4-1 and TRBJ2-4; D gene uncertain. The CDR3 contains 17 residues. The germline V gene has CDR1 MGHRA and CDR2 YSYEKL. Trimming took off 0 bases at V and 0 bases at J, with 12 bases between the two ends. This CDR3 is CASSQEGSATAKNIQYF. The CDR3 DNA reads as TGCGCCAGCAGCCAAGAGGGTTCAGCTACAGCCAAAAACATTCAGTACTTC.

This clonotype was found a few times. The V gene is TRBV13, the J gene TRBJ1-2; D remains ambiguous. V lost 3 bases and J 7 bases, leaving 12 bases between the germline ends. From germline, CDR1 is PRHDT and CDR2 FYEKMQ (reference sequence). The CDR3 has 13 residues. Here the CDR3 reads CASSFKTIAGYTF. DNA of the CDR3: TGTGCCAGCAGCTTTAAGACAATCGCTGGCTACACCTTC.

This clonotype was counted many times. V is TRBV5-1 and J is TRBJ1-1; D is unresolved. V shed 1 base and J shed 0 bases, with 13 bases lying between them. The CDR3 runs 16 residues. The V gene's germline CDR1 is SGHRS and CDR2 YFSETQ. Here the CDR3 reads CASSLSDRAMNTEAFF. The DNA for the CDR3 is TGCGCCAGCAGCTTGTCTGATAGGGCCATGAACACTGAAGCTTTCTTT.

This clonotype was detected only a few times. This CDR3 is CASSPDGTLYEQYF. For the CDR3, the DNA is TGTGCCAGCAGTCCGGACGGGACCCTCTACGAGCAGTACTTC. This chain links TRBV2 with TRBJ2-7; either TRBD1 or TRBD2 may supply D (5 bases each). V was shortened by 5 bases and J by 3 bases, with 14 bases between the two germline ends. Germline-derived CDR1 and CDR2 are SNHLY and FYNNEI. The CDR3 loop spans 14 amino acids.

This clonotype was picked up a small number of times. The chain has TRBV12-3 or TRBV12-4 and TRBJ1-5, with D uncertain. V dropped 2 bases and J dropped 0 bases, with 5 bases sitting between them. The CDR3 contains 14 residues. The CDR3 DNA follows: TGTGCCAGCAGTTTATATTATAGCAATCAGCCCCAGCATTTT. Its protein product is CASSLYYSNQPQHF.

This clonotype was recorded at least ten times. The genes are TRBV20-1 and TRBJ2-1; D is ambiguous. V was clipped by 4 bases and J by 7 bases, with 8 bases between them. The CDR3 extends over 11 amino acids. Per the germline V gene, CDR1 is DFQATT and CDR2 is SNEGSKA (reference sequence). The CDR3 loop is CSATLKNEQFF. The CDR3 DNA follows: TGCAGTGCTACCCTGAAAAATGAGCAGTTCTTC.